The TCR beta chain described here comes from a study of cytomegalovirus exposure and HLA in healthy donors. Study-level results: Later analysis identified several of the most significant clusters that appeared linked to common viral pathogens. The later analysis indicated that the majority of CMV-associated TCR beta chains appeared HLA-restricted.

V gave up 0 bases and J gave up 10 bases, with 18 bases separating them. The CDR3 runs to 15 residues. The germline V gene encodes CDR1 LNHDA and CDR2 SQIVND (reference sequence). Though probably carrying unrecorded immune exposures, donors were nominally healthy at sampling. Note on this clone: Antigen unknown.

The PCR ran on 60 Vbeta and 13 Jbeta primers. Sequencing was performed with immunoSEQ multiplex PCR; in TCRdb, only in-frame clones are kept and a portion is missing. The repertoire holds approximately 140,000 clones, around 80% seen once, with 5.1% in the top ten. This receptor was obtained from a male donor in good health and CMV-seronegative. The chain recombines TRBV19 with TRBJ1-2; no firm D call. Sequenced: PBMCs. The CDR3 bases are TGTGCCAGTAGTATAGACCCTCGTCAGACTTACCACTACACCTTC. Its translation: CASSIDPRQTYHYTF. The complete variable domain, with remaining parts taken from reference TRBV19 and TRBJ1-2, reads DGGITQSPKYLFRKEGQNVTLSCEQNLNHDAMYWYRQDPGQGLRLIYYSQIVNDFQKGDIAEGYSVSREKKESFPLTVTSAQKNPTAFYLCASSIDPRQTYHYTFGSGTRLTVV.